This T cell receptor beta chain originates from a study of Ad26.COV2.S vaccination and SARS-CoV-2 variants. The protocol was immunoSEQ multiplex PCR, while the TCRdb copy is restricted to in-frame clones and leaves out a portion. The repertoire includes 380,000 or so clones, about 89% of them detected once, and approximately 4.5% sits in the top ten. As to this clone: Its target is unknown.

The treatment: about 20 received Ad26.COV2.S at low or high dose, single or two shots; roughly five received placebo; per-sample allocation not given. Samples came from day 63 after the first vaccine or placebo injection. An Ad26 vector expressing Wuhan-strain SARS-CoV-2 spike constituted the vaccine. Whole-study findings and limits: The authors reported substantial breadth in spike-specific CD8+ and CD4+ T cell responses after vaccination.

This CDR3 has 17 residues. Germline CDR1 and CDR2: MGHRA and YSYEKL. Trimming cost V 6 bases and J 5 bases; bases outside gene matches: 15. This chain joins TRBV4-1 and TRBJ1-4; 7 bases match TRBD1. The source is a person between 18 and 59 years old who received the Ad26.COV2.S COVID-19 vaccine or a placebo. This material consisted of peripheral blood, taken in a trial of Ad26.COV2.S vaccine versus placebo. CDR3 sequence: CASRMGTAGTVNEKLFF. DNA for the CDR3: TGCGCCAGCAGAATGGGGACCGCCGGGACAGTGAATGAAAAACTGTTTTTT.